Below, 18 T cell receptor beta chains from the same sample are listed, as sequenced in a study of post-analysis software for immune sequencing data. Their antigens are not known. General study results and limits: Five TRBV segments, including TRBV5-6, TRBV5-1 and TRBV20-1, were more frequent in patients than controls.

TCR beta cDNA libraries had unique molecular identifiers. MiXCR, run by TCRdb on the PCR reads, gives a single entry per CDR3 protein. The data hold 750,000 to 950,000 distinct CDR3 sequences, with roughly 46% observed a single time. Material for sequencing was blood. These receptors all stem from a girl aged 10-17 years with multiple sclerosis.

Here the CDR3 DNA reads TGTGCCAGCAGCCTAAGAGTTAGGAGACAGGGGGCTACGAACACTGAAGCTTTCTTT. This sequence encodes CASSLRVRRQGATNTEAFF. This chain uses TRBV28 with TRBJ1-1; 10 positions agree with TRBD1. Trimming removed 6 bases from V and 1 base from J; junction bases left unmatched: 17. The CDR3 covers 19 residues. Germline V CDR1 and CDR2: MDHEN, SYDVKM.

The gene calls are TRBV5-6 and TRBJ1-2; a weak D match, TRBD1 (6 bases). The CDR3 length is 17 residues. The V end was cut by 4 bases, the J end by 5 bases, with 24 bases between. Germline V CDR1 and CDR2: SGHDT, YYEEEE. CDR3 loop: CASSAPVRRTDPYGYTF. The CDR3 DNA reads TGTGCCAGCAGCGCACCGGTCCGGCGGACAGACCCGTATGGCTACACCTTC.

This chain links TRBV29-1 with TRBJ1-2; 8 bases are a match to TRBD1. The CDR3 sequence is 15 residues long. V dropped 1 base and J dropped 4; count of bases not matched to a gene: 8. CDR1 SQVTM and CDR2 ANQGSEA come from the germline V gene. The DNA for the CDR3 is TGCAGCGTTGAAGGGCCGGACAGGGTGCTCTATGGCTACACCTTC. It yields the protein CSVEGPDRVLYGYTF. Complete variable domain (other parts from reference TRBV29-1 and TRBJ1-2): SAVISQKPSRDICQRGTSLTIQCQVDSQVTMMFWYRQQPGQSLTLIATANQGSEATYESGFVIDKFPISRPNLTFSTLTVSNMSPEDSSIYLCSVEGPDRVLYGYTFGSGTRLTVV.

This clonotype was picked up a small number of times. The chain carries TRBV6-4 and TRBJ1-2; the match to TRBD1 covers 7 bases. The CDR3 length is 19 residues. Looked up from germline, CDR1 is MRHNA and CDR2 is SNTAGT. Unmatched junction bases numbered 15, after V lost 2 bases and J lost 0 bases. The CDR3 spells CASSDPRQGRGRTNYGYTF. The CDR3 DNA follows: TGTGCCAGCAGTGACCCACGACAGGGAAGGGGTCGGACTAACTATGGCTACACCTTC.

This chain joins TRBV29-1 and TRBJ1-2; D ambiguous. Germline V CDR1 and CDR2: SQVTM, ANQGSEA. Trimming pared 4 bases from V and 2 bases from J, leaving 11 bases between. CDR3 length: 13 amino acids. The CDR3 DNA sequence: TGCAGCGTTGGGGCAGGATCCAACTATGGCTACACCTTC. Its translation: CSVGAGSNYGYTF.

This clonotype was counted between two and nine times. The chain employs TRBV27 and TRBJ1-5, with D unresolved. The CDR3 is made up of 15 amino acids. The germline V gene has CDR1 MNHEY and CDR2 SMNVEV (reference sequence). Trimming left V 5 bases short and J 0 bases short, with 11 bases between. The CDR3 here is CASSPFWGSNQPQHF. In DNA, the CDR3 is TGTGCCAGCAGTCCCTTTTGGGGTAGCAATCAGCCCCAGCATTTT.

The chain combines TRBV20-1 with TRBJ2-3; tentatively, D is TRBD1 (6 bases). The germline V gene has CDR1 DFQATT and CDR2 SNEGSKA (reference sequence). Deletions cut 5 bases from V and 2 bases from J, with 17 bases between. This CDR3 has 15 amino acids. The CDR3 here is CSALPWGPSTDTQYF. As DNA, the CDR3 is TGCAGTGCTTTGCCCTGGGGGCCCTCCACAGATACGCAGTATTTT.

The chain uses TRBV12-3 or TRBV12-4 and TRBJ2-4; 9 bases match TRBD1. The CDR3 spans 15 residues. J was trimmed by 5 bases and V by 4 bases; bases with no gene match: 6. The CDR3 reads CASSSSGQGQNIQYF. The CDR3 nucleotides read TGTGCCAGCAGTTCCTCGGGACAGGGTCAAAACATTCAGTACTTC.

The chain is built from TRBV10-3 and TRBJ2-7; TRBD2 matches 9 bases. This CDR3 has 15 residues. Germline values: CDR1 ENHRY, CDR2 SYGVKD. V lost 3 bases, J lost 0 bases, and 3 bases stayed unmatched. DNA of the CDR3: TGTGCCATCAGTGAAGGTAGCGGGAGCTCCTACGAGCAGTACTTC. It is translated as CAISEGSGSSYEQYF.

The chain links TRBV4-2 to TRBJ1-5; 7 bases line up with TRBD1. Trimming at V came to 4 bases and at J to 3 bases, leaving 12 bases not matched to a gene. The CDR3 covers 17 residues. The V gene's germline CDR1 is LGHNA and CDR2 YNFKEQ. The CDR3 loop reads CASSPRTGQGANQPQHF. CDR3 DNA: TGTGCCAGCAGCCCCCGGACAGGACAAGGGGCCAATCAGCCCCAGCATTTT.

The gene calls are TRBV5-1 and TRBJ2-1; 8 nucleotides match TRBD2. CDR3 length equals 15 residues. Trimming cost V 6 bases and J 0 bases; bases outside gene matches: 5. From germline, CDR1 is SGHRS and CDR2 YFSETQ. CDR3 bases: TGCGCCAGCAACGCTACTAGCGGCTCCTACAATGAGCAGTTCTTC. This sequence encodes CASNATSGSYNEQFF.

V usage is TRBV5-1 and J usage is TRBJ2-5; 7 bases map to TRBD1. CDR3 length: 14 residues. The V gene's germline CDR1 is SGHRS and CDR2 YFSETQ. V lost 4 bases, J lost 5 bases, and 8 bases stayed unmatched. The CDR3 loop is CASSKTGPGETQYF. The CDR3 nucleotides read TGCGCCAGCAGCAAGACAGGGCCGGGGGAGACCCAGTACTTC.

The chain is built from TRBV27 and TRBJ2-5, with 10 nucleotides matching TRBD1. Germline CDR1 is MNHEY and CDR2 is SMNVEV (reference sequence). The V gene end was trimmed by 3 bases and the J gene end by 3 bases; junction bases not matched to a gene: 10. This CDR3 has 17 residues. The CDR3 protein is CASSLGTGVPTKETQYF. In nucleotides, the CDR3 is TGTGCCAGCAGTTTGGGGACAGGGGTCCCCACCAAAGAGACCCAGTACTTC.

This clonotype appeared a few times. V usage is TRBV29-1 and J usage is TRBJ2-4; possibly TRBD1 for D (6 bases). The tail of the sequence fits TRBJ2-7 better, so the J call may be wrong. The CDR3 has 12 residues. Germline CDR1 and CDR2: SQVTM and ANQGSEA. The CDR3 coding sequence is TGCAGCGCTGGGGTACAGGGCCACGAGCAGTACTTC. This gives the protein CSAGVQGHEQYF.

The chain couples TRBV4-3 to TRBJ2-1; a possible D gene is TRBD2 (5 bases). The CDR3 spans 14 residues. V lost 0 bases and J lost 10, with 13 bases in between. The germline CDR1 and CDR2 sequences are LGHNA and YSLEER. The CDR3: CASSQDVGVKEQFF. The CDR3 DNA reads TGCGCCAGCAGCCAAGATGTGGGAGTCAAGGAGCAGTTCTTC.

The CDR3 bases are TGTGCCAGCAGCAAACCGGAAGGCTCCTACAATGAGCAGTTCTTC. Protein product: CASSKPEGSYNEQFF. The chain has TRBV7-8 and TRBJ2-1; no clear D gene. Trimming took 5 bases from V and 0 from J, leaving 11 bases between them. The CDR3 length is 15 residues. CDR1 and CDR2 from the germline V gene are SGHVS and FQNEAQ.

The chain couples TRBV29-1 to TRBJ2-7; D could derive from TRBD1 or TRBD2 (5 bases each). CDR1 is SQVTM and CDR2 is ANQGSEA in the germline V gene. V lost 4 bases, J lost 2 bases, and 18 bases lay in between. The CDR3 totals 15 residues. Here the CDR3 DNA reads TGCAGCGTTGGAACCGGGACCCGGGTAGCCTACGAGCAGTACTTC. Its translation is CSVGTGTRVAYEQYF.

This rearrangement joins TRBV5-6 to TRBJ1-1, with 7 bases that match TRBD1. The CDR3 contains 15 residues. Per germline, CDR1 SGHDT and CDR2 YYEEEE. J was trimmed by 5 bases and V by 4 bases; bases with no gene match: 11. In DNA form, the CDR3 reads TGTGCCAGCAGCCAAATCACAGGGGCGCGGACTGAAGCTTTCTTT. Protein product: CASSQITGARTEAFF. Based on the CDR3 plus reference TRBV5-6 and TRBJ1-1, the full variable domain is DAGVTQSPTHLIKTRGQQVTLRCSPKSGHDTVSWYQQALGQGPQFIFQYYEEEERQRGNFPDRFSGHQFPNYSSELNVNALLLGDSALYLCASSQITGARTEAFFGQGTRLTVV.